The clone carrying this T cell receptor (beta chain) was seen more than once but under ten times. Its antigen is unknown. TCRdb reanalysed the reads using MiXCR and keeps one entry per CDR3 protein. The sample yields some 54,000 distinct CDR3 sequences, about 19% seen once. V shed 2 bases and J shed 0 bases, with 14 bases lying between them. CDR3 size: 17 residues. The germline CDR1 and CDR2 sequences are SGHTA and FQGNSA. The sample is drawn from a study of T cell repertoires in cytomegalovirus infection. Whole-study context: From public TCR beta signatures came an indication of both CMV infection and matching HLA type.

The chain employs TRBV7-2 and TRBJ1-5, with a tentative D call TRBD1 (5 bases). The sample was CD8+ T cells from cultured PBMCs, taken from culture after CMV antigen stimulation. This TCR derives from a human donor in good health (CMV status not recorded). Some clones in this sample may be carry-over from other donors' samples. The CDR3 loop is CASSLITGLDSNQPQHF. The CDR3 region has the DNA TGTGCCAGCAGCTTAATCACGGGACTCGATAGCAATCAGCCCCAGCATTTT.